The clone carrying this T cell receptor (beta chain) has more than one count but fewer than ten. This CDR3 is built from 15 residues. V was cut by 1 base and J by 3 bases, with 13 bases left in between. Germline V CDR1 and CDR2: SGHTA, FQGNSA. The data are from a study of cytomegalovirus exposure and HLA in healthy donors. PCR used 60 Vbeta primers and 13 Jbeta primers. The repertoire was sequenced with immunoSEQ multiplex PCR; TCRdb's copy has only in-frame clones and lacks some. The sample has under 200,000 clones, around nine tenths seen once; the top ten hold about 0.93%. This chain joins TRBV7-2 and TRBJ2-7; D not resolved. The clonotype comes from a woman in her 30s in good health and CMV-seronegative. The sequenced sample was PBMCs. The CDR3 here is CASSLVQNPRYEQYF. The DNA for the CDR3 is TGTGCCAGCAGCTTAGTCCAGAACCCCCGCTACGAGCAGTACTTC.